One sample yielded the 14 T cell receptor beta chains listed below, sequenced in a study of molecular identifiers for immune sequencing clone quantification. TCRdb reanalysed the PCR reads using MiXCR and keeps one entry per CDR3 protein. The repertoire consists of under 85,000 distinct CDR3 sequences, with less than 20% occurring once and the leading ten covering approximately 1.5%. Sequencing used naive CD8+ T cells from blood, with Jurkat cell RNA spiked in. Documented subset: FACS-sorted CD8+CD4-CCR7+CD45RA+ naive T cells. The receptor source for this set is a human donor in good health. Some libraries in this study had Jurkat cell RNA spiked in.

The rearrangement joins TRBV20-1 to TRBJ2-6, with 9 nucleotides matching TRBD1. In germline, CDR1 is DFQATT, CDR2 SNEGSKA (reference sequence). This CDR3 has 16 amino acids. V lost 5 bases to trimming and J lost 4 bases; unmatched junction nucleotides: 9. The CDR3: CSAGVTGGGGANVLTF. The CDR3, as DNA: TGCAGTGCTGGGGTGACAGGGGGGGGGGGGGCCAACGTCCTGACTTTC.

This clonotype was seen many times. CDR3 in DNA: TGTGCCAGCAGTTTCCTTGGCCAAACCTACGAGCAGTACTTC. This encodes CASSFLGQTYEQYF. V gene TRBV27 combines with J gene TRBJ2-7; D ambiguous. Germline values: CDR1 MNHEY, CDR2 SMNVEV (reference sequence). The CDR3 totals 14 residues. Trimming cost V 3 bases and J 2 bases, with 11 bases left between them.

This clonotype was seen repeatedly, ten times or more. This rearrangement joins TRBV7-9 to TRBJ2-2, with no clear D. This CDR3 is built from 14 residues. Germline V gene sequence: CDR1 SEHNR, CDR2 FQNEAQ (reference sequence). V gave up 5 bases and J gave up 0 bases, with 7 bases separating them. The CDR3 is CASSHGSNTGELFF. Written as DNA, the CDR3 is TGTGCCAGCAGCCACGGCTCGAACACCGGGGAGCTGTTTTTT.

This clonotype was observed many times. The chain recombines TRBV7-9 with TRBJ1-1; D possibly corresponds to TRBD1 (6 bases). CDR3 length: 12 residues. The V end was cut by 4 bases, the J end by 9 bases, with 12 bases between. Germline lookup yields CDR1 SEHNR and CDR2 FQNEAQ (reference sequence). This chain's CDR3 is CASSYDRSKAFF. Here the CDR3 DNA reads TGTGCCAGCAGCTACGACAGGTCCAAAGCTTTCTTT.

This clonotype came up a few times. The chain couples TRBV30 to TRBJ2-7; D unclear. The CDR3 loop spans 13 amino acids. Per germline, CDR1 GTSNPN and CDR2 SVGIG (reference sequence). Between the trimmed V and J ends, which lost 5 bases and 5 bases, there was a span of 16 bases. The CDR3 protein is CAWLGGGRNEQYF. The CDR3 DNA follows: TGTGCCTGGCTGGGCGGTGGCCGGAACGAGCAGTACTTC.

This clonotype was counted only a few times. The CDR3 DNA sequence: TGTGCCAGCAGTGAAGCCTACGGGAGCTCCTACAATGAGCAGTTCTTC. It yields the protein CASSEAYGSSYNEQFF. The rearrangement joins TRBV2 to TRBJ2-1, with D possibly TRBD2 on 6 matching bases. Germline V gives CDR1 SNHLY, CDR2 FYNNEI. The CDR3 has 16 residues. V gave up 0 bases and J gave up 0 bases, with 9 bases separating them.

This clonotype was seen many times. The chain is built from TRBV4-1 and TRBJ1-6, with 8 positions matching TRBD1. With 5 bases clipped from V and 3 bases from J, the junction kept 6 bases outside the gene matches. Per germline, CDR1 MGHRA and CDR2 YSYEKL. The CDR3 length is 16 residues. CDR3 amino acids: CASSSRDRNYNSPLHF. The CDR3 coding sequence is TGCGCCAGCAGCAGCCGGGACAGGAACTATAATTCACCCCTCCACTTT.

This clonotype has only a few counts. The conserved closing phenylalanine or tryptophan is absent in this CDR3, likely reflecting a read error. This rearrangement joins TRBV24-1 to TRBJ2-2; 11 bases line up with TRBD2. The CDR3 loop spans 17 amino acids. J was trimmed by 3 bases and V by 0 bases; bases with no gene match: 2. The germline CDR1 and CDR2 sequences are KGHDR and SFDVKD. The CDR3 loop reads CATSDLGGLADTGELFS. DNA of the CDR3: TGTGCCACCAGTGATTTGGGGGGACTAGCGGACACCGGGGAGCTGTTTTCT.

This clonotype has at least ten counts. The chain has TRBV5-4 and TRBJ2-1; possible D gene TRBD2, 5 bases. The CDR3 runs to 13 residues. Germline V gives CDR1 SGHNT, CDR2 YYREEE (reference sequence). Trimming removed 3 bases from V and 8 bases from J, with 12 bases in between. The DNA for the CDR3 is TGTGCCAGCAGCTCGGACTCTCCCCATGAGCAGTTCTTC. Protein sequence: CASSSDSPHEQFF.

This clonotype was detected ten times or more. The V gene is TRBV5-6, the J gene TRBJ2-4; D not certain. The CDR3 consists of 15 residues. Germline V gene sequence: CDR1 SGHDT, CDR2 YYEEEE. The ends were cut back, 1 base at V and 1 base at J, with 9 bases in the middle. The CDR3 here is CASSLTAAAKNIQYF. CDR3 in DNA: TGTGCCAGCAGCTTGACCGCAGCGGCCAAAAACATTCAGTACTTC. Full variable domain (missing parts from reference TRBV5-6 and TRBJ2-4): DAGVTQSPTHLIKTRGQQVTLRCSPKSGHDTVSWYQQALGQGPQFIFQYYEEEERQRGNFPDRFSGHQFPNYSSELNVNALLLGDSALYLCASSLTAAAKNIQYFGAGTRLSVL.

With respect to this clonotype: This may come from a read error, since a much larger clone is one base off. CDR3 coding DNA: TGTGCCAGCAGCTCCCCCGGGGTGATGACTTCCTACGAGCTGTACTTC. This sequence encodes CASSSPGVMTSYELYF. The rearrangement joins TRBV7-9 to TRBJ2-7, with TRBD2 as a possible D gene (5 bases). This CDR3 contains 16 residues. The germline gives CDR1 SEHNR, CDR2 FQNEAQ (reference sequence).

Ten or more counts support this clonotype. The rearrangement uses TRBV10-3 and TRBJ2-3; a weak D match, TRBD2 (5 bases). Germline V gives CDR1 ENHRY, CDR2 SYGVKD. The germline V and J ends were trimmed by 0 bases and 7 bases, with 17 bases remaining between them. The CDR3 has 16 amino acids. The CDR3 sequence: CAISESLAAPSNTQYF. CDR3 nucleotides: TGTGCCATCAGTGAGTCGCTAGCAGCCCCATCAAATACGCAGTATTTT.

This clonotype was counted ten times or more. This chain uses TRBV19 with TRBJ2-7; the D gene is possibly TRBD2 (5 bases). Germline lookup yields CDR1 LNHDA and CDR2 SQIVND (reference sequence). The CDR3 has 12 amino acids. Between the trimmed V and J ends, which lost 9 bases and 2 bases, there was a span of 11 bases. CDR3 sequence reads: CASGESPYEQYF. The CDR3 DNA reads as TGTGCCAGCGGGGAGTCCCCCTACGAGCAGTACTTC.

Points on this clonotype: The junction does not match germline at one end; this may be a read error. CDR3 protein: CSSSQASEAYEQYF. In DNA, the CDR3 is TGTTCCAGCAGCCAAGCCAGCGAGGCCTACGAGCAGTACTTC. The chain carries TRBV3-1 and TRBJ2-7; D ambiguous. CDR3 length equals 14 residues. Germline V lookup: CDR1 LGHDT, CDR2 YNNKEL (reference sequence).